This T cell receptor (beta chain) is from a study of blood T cell repertoires in COVID-19. Study context: The cDNA or gDNA used as material had been derived from T cells, B-cell-depleted T cells, or PBMCs.

The repertoire was sequenced with immunoSEQ multiplex PCR; TCRdb's copy has only in-frame clones and lacks some. The table shows 130,000 to 150,000 clones, with 85% to 90% occurring only once. This clone was counted many times. This CDR3 contains 14 residues. J lost 8 bases, V lost 7 bases, and 7 bases had no gene match. Germline V lookup: CDR1 MNHEY, CDR2 SMNVEV (reference sequence). This TCR was sampled from a human donor in a cohort sampled during active COVID-19. The sample taken for sequencing was peripheral blood. The rearrangement uses TRBV27 and TRBJ1-6; 8 nucleotides match TRBD1. DNA for the CDR3: TGTGCCAGCACTAAGGACAGGGTCGATTCACCCCTCCACTTT. Translating gives CASTKDRVDSPLHF.